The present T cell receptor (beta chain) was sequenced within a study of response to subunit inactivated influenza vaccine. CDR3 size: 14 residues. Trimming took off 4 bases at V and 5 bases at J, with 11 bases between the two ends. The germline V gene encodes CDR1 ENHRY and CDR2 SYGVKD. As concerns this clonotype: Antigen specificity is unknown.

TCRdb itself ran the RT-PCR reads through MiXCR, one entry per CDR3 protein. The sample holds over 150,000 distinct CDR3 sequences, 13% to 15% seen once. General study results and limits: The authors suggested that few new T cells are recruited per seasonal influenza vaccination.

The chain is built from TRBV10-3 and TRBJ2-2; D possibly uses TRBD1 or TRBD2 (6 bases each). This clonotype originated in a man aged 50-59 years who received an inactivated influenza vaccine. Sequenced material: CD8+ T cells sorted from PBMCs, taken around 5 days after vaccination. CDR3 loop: CAISVGGGTGELFF. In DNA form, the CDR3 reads TGTGCCATCAGTGTCGGGGGCGGAACCGGGGAGCTGTTTTTT.